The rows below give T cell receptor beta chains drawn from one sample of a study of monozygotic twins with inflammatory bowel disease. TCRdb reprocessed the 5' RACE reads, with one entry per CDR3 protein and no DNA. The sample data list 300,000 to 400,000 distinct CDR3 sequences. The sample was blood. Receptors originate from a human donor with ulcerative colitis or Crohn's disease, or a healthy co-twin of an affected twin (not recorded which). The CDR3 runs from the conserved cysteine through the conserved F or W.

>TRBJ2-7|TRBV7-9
CASSSLYGVGEQYF
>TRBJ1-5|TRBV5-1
CASRGTDNQPQHF
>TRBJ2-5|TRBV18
CASSPVGQGAQETQYF
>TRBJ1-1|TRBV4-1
CASSQDPWAGVSTEAFF
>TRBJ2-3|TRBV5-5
CASLTGVFYPDTQYF
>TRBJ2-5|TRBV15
CATSRERTGGQETQYF
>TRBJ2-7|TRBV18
CASSPAGGHYEQYF
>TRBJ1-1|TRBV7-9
CASSLPVQTEAFF
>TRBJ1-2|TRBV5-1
CASSPNRDNYGYTF
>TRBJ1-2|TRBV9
CASSPLQGGYGYTF
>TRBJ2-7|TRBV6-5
CASRSEYEQYF
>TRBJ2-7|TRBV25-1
CASSEAAGNEQYF
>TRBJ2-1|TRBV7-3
CASSLLAAATYNEQFF
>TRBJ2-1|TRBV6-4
CASSDSNGGGDEQFF
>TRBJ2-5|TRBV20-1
CSARDRLRKTQYF
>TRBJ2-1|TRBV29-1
CSVLRQGKEQFF
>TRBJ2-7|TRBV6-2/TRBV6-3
CASSPRMREQYF
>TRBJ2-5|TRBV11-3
CASSFAGQPQETQYF
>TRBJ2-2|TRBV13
CASSRQINTGELFF
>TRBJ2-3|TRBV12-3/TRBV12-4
CASSPTGGFSTDTQYF
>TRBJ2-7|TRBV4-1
CASSQATSGVTYEHYF
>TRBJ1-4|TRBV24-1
CATGHEDGPLFF
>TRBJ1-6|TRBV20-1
CSAKRGGLDNSPLHF
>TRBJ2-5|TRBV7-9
CASSPTPGQEETQYF
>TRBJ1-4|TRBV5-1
CASSSATGAGGEKLFF
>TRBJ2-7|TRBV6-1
CASSDRGLLNEQYF
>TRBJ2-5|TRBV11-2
CASSLVRTSGVEYF
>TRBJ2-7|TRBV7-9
CASSRTGVEQYF
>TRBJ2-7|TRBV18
CASSRQDYEQYF
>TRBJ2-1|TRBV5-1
CASSPSLTAYNEQFF
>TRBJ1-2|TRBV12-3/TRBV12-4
CASSTPGRQTKTF
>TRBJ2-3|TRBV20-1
CSARVRQGVTDTQYF
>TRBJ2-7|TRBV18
CASSPTQGESEQYF
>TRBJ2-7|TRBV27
CASSYGAAYEQYF
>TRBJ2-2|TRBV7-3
CASSFFGQEAGELFF
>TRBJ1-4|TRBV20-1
CSAYDRGFEKLFF
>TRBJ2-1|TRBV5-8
CASSLGRSAYNEQFF
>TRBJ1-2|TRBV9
CASSVGPGYGYTF